What follows are 27 T cell receptor beta chains derived from one specimen sequenced in a study of blood T cell repertoires in COVID-19. Profiling relied on immunoSEQ multiplex PCR, and the TCRdb table lists in-frame clones only, not all of them. The profile shows 150,000 to 200,000 clones, roughly nine tenths of them singletons. Sample: peripheral blood. Receptor source: a man aged 60 to 69 with active or convalescent COVID-19.

This clone was recorded once. The rearrangement links TRBV2 to TRBJ1-2; 7 bases match TRBD1. This CDR3 contains 15 residues. The ends lost 8 bases at V and 6 bases at J; junction bases unmatched: 15. From germline, CDR1 is SNHLY and CDR2 FYNNEI. The CDR3 loop reads CASSSPQQTGNGYTF. Here the CDR3 DNA reads TGTGCCAGCTCAAGCCCCCAACAGACAGGGAATGGCTACACCTTC.

The V and J genes are TRBV15 and TRBJ2-1; 12 positions agree with TRBD2. The germline V gene encodes CDR1 LNHNV and CDR2 YYDKDF (reference sequence). Trimming cost V 7 bases and J 1 base; bases outside gene matches: 2. The CDR3 consists of 15 residues. The chain's CDR3 is CATIGTSGSYNEQFF. CDR3 nucleotide sequence: TGTGCCACCATCGGGACTAGCGGGTCCTACAATGAGCAGTTCTTC.

To note about this clone: At one end, the junction sequence differs from germline, possibly due to a read error. The chain couples TRBV28 to TRBJ1-4, with 7 bases that match TRBD1. From germline, CDR1 is MDHEN and CDR2 SYDVKM. The CDR3 extends over 14 amino acids. CDR3 region: CASGLQGPNEKLFF. The CDR3 DNA follows: TGTGCCAGCGGTTTACAGGGGCCTAATGAAAAACTGTTTTTT.

V usage is TRBV5-5 and J usage is TRBJ2-1, with a weak D call TRBD2 (6 bases). Per the germline V gene, CDR1 is SGHKS and CDR2 is YYEKEE (reference sequence). With 5 bases removed from V and 7 bases from J, the gap between germline ends came to 13 bases. This CDR3 spans 13 amino acids. This chain's CDR3 is CASRASGRNEQFF. CDR3 bases: TGTGCCAGCAGGGCGTCAGGGAGGAATGAGCAGTTCTTC.

Concerning this clone: Germline is not matched at one junction end, which may reflect a read error. This chain connects TRBV12-5 to TRBJ1-4; a weak D match, TRBD1 (5 bases). The CDR3 extends over 15 amino acids. CDR1 and CDR2 from the germline V gene are LGHNT and FRNRAP. The CDR3 loop reads CASGLGLATNEKLFF. The DNA for the CDR3 is TGTGCTAGTGGGTTGGGACTAGCAACTAATGAAAAACTGTTTTTT. Full variable domain (missing parts from reference TRBV12-5 and TRBJ1-4): DARVTQTPRHKVTEMGQEVTMRCQPILGHNTVFWYRQTMMQGLELLAYFRNRAPLDDSGMPKDRFSAEMPDATLATLKIQPSEPRDSAVYFCASGLGLATNEKLFFGSGTQLSVL.

J is TRBJ2-3 and V is TRBV19, with D perhaps TRBD2 (5 bases). The CDR3 consists of 16 residues. Trimming left V 6 bases short and J 1 base short, with 17 bases between. The V gene's germline CDR1 is LNHDA and CDR2 SQIVND (reference sequence). CDR3 protein: CASRFQDGGRTDTQYF. In DNA, the CDR3 is TGTGCCAGTAGATTCCAAGACGGAGGCCGCACAGATACGCAGTATTTT.

This rearrangement joins TRBV3-1 (or the pseudogene TRBV3-2) to TRBJ1-1; 11 nucleotides line up with TRBD1. Germline CDR1 LGHDT, CDR2 YNNKEL (reference sequence). Germline trimming cut 2 bases from V and 6 bases from J; bases unmatched to any gene: 5. CDR3 length: 15 residues. For the CDR3, the DNA is TGTGCCAGCAGCCAAAGCGTGGGACAGGGGGCTGAAGCTTTCTTT. It translates to CASSQSVGQGAEAFF.

The J gene is TRBJ1-2, the V gene TRBV7-2; a possible D gene is TRBD1 (6 bases). CDR1 SGHTA and CDR2 FQGNSA come from the germline V gene. The CDR3 is made up of 15 amino acids. Between the trimmed V and J ends, which lost 1 base and 5 bases, there was a span of 14 bases. The CDR3 DNA reads TGTGCCAGCAGCTTAGAACAGGGACGCCCGTATGGCTACACCTTC. It translates to CASSLEQGRPYGYTF.

The V call is TRBV2, the J call TRBJ1-1, with TRBD1 identical over 8 bases. Germline trimming cut 0 bases from V and 7 bases from J; bases unmatched to any gene: 7. CDR3 length: 15 amino acids. Looked up from germline, CDR1 is SNHLY and CDR2 is FYNNEI. As DNA, the CDR3 is TGTGCCAGCAGTGAAGCGCACAGGGGGTCGGGTGAAGCTTTCTTT. Residues: CASSEAHRGSGEAFF.

J is TRBJ2-7 and V is TRBV25-1, with 9 bases fitting TRBD1. From germline, CDR1 is MGHDK and CDR2 SYGVNS. The trim removed 5 bases at V and 4 bases at J, leaving 3 bases unmatched. The CDR3 extends over 13 amino acids. The CDR3 DNA reads as TGTGCCAGCAGTAGGACAGGGGAATACGAGCAGTACTTC. It yields the protein CASSRTGEYEQYF.

The CDR3 nucleotides read TGCGCCAGCAGTCAAAAAGGACAGGCTTACAATGAGCAGTTCTTC. Translating it yields CASSQKGQAYNEQFF. The chain has TRBV23-1 and TRBJ2-1; 7 bases map to TRBD1. TRBV23-1 belongs to the ORF category, with a function that is uncertain. After removal of 2 bases from V and 4 bases from J, the junction contained 5 bases not matched to a gene. The CDR3 contains 15 residues.

The chain joins TRBV28 to TRBJ1-6; 7 bases are shared with TRBD1. V lost 3 bases, J lost 5 bases, and 10 bases stayed unmatched. The CDR3 extends over 17 amino acids. Germline V gene sequence: CDR1 MDHEN, CDR2 SYDVKM. CDR3 nucleotides: TGTGCCAGCAGTTTCGGAGGGGGCTCGCGGAATAATTCACCCCTCCACTTT. Translated: CASSFGGGSRNNSPLHF.

This CDR3 is CASAGERTGELFF. The CDR3 DNA reads TGTGCCAGCGCCGGGGAACGCACCGGGGAGCTGTTTTTT. The rearrangement uses TRBV12-3 or TRBV12-4 and TRBJ2-2; a weak D match, TRBD2 (5 bases). The CDR3 extends over 13 amino acids. V lost 8 bases and J lost 4, with 11 bases in between.

This chain links TRBV5-5 with TRBJ1-2; the match to TRBD1 covers 12 bases. The length of the CDR3 is 14 residues. Looked up from germline, CDR1 is SGHKS and CDR2 is YYEKEE (reference sequence). The V gene end was trimmed by 4 bases and the J gene end by 8 bases; junction bases not matched to a gene: 6. The CDR3, as DNA: TGTGCCAGCAGCGGCCGGGACAGGGGGCGAGGCTACACCTTC. Translation gives CASSGRDRGRGYTF.

This clone was picked up one time. The chain joins TRBV6-4 to TRBJ1-2, with 8 bases fitting TRBD1. The CDR3 runs 14 residues. V gave up 5 bases and J gave up 2 bases; unmatched junction bases: 4. CDR1 MRHNA and CDR2 SNTAGT come from the germline V gene. In nucleotides, the CDR3 is TGTGCCAGCAGTTCTGGGACAGGAAACTATGGCTACACCTTC. This translates into CASSSGTGNYGYTF.

This sequence joins TRBV19 and TRBJ1-2; a possible D gene is TRBD1 (5 bases). The V end was cut by 1 base, the J end by 4 bases, with 7 bases between. The CDR3 is 13 amino acids. The germline V gene encodes CDR1 LNHDA and CDR2 SQIVND (reference sequence). CDR3 DNA sequence: TGTGCCAGTAGTATAGTCAGGGCCTATGGCTACACCTTC. The encoded protein is CASSIVRAYGYTF. The variable domain in full, with the rest retrieved from reference TRBV19 and TRBJ1-2, is DGGITQSPKYLFRKEGQNVTLSCEQNLNHDAMYWYRQDPGQGLRLIYYSQIVNDFQKGDIAEGYSVSREKKESFPLTVTSAQKNPTAFYLCASSIVRAYGYTFGSGTRLTVV.

The rearrangement uses TRBV10-2 and TRBJ1-1, with D uncertain. Germline lookup yields CDR1 WSHSY and CDR2 SAAADI. V lost 7 bases to trimming and J lost 0 bases, with 9 bases between them. The CDR3 runs to 13 residues. The DNA of the CDR3 is TGCGCCAGCAATCAGGCAGTGAACACTGAAGCTTTCTTT. Protein product: CASNQAVNTEAFF.

This clone was seen more than once but under ten times. V usage is TRBV3-1 (or the pseudogene TRBV3-2) and J usage is TRBJ2-1; no definite D call. This CDR3 is built from 12 residues. Germline-derived CDR1 and CDR2 are LGHDT and YNNKEL (reference sequence). The ends were cut back, 0 bases at V and 7 bases at J, with 4 bases in the middle. The CDR3 protein is CASSQDRNEQFF. The CDR3 DNA sequence: TGTGCCAGCAGCCAAGATCGTAATGAGCAGTTCTTC.

V usage is TRBV11-2 and J usage is TRBJ1-1; D is possibly TRBD1 (5 bases). There are 13 residues in the CDR3. In germline, CDR1 is SGHAT, CDR2 FQNNGV. Between the trimmed V and J ends, which lost 3 bases and 4 bases, there was a span of 9 bases. The CDR3 DNA sequence: TGTGCCAGCAGCTTCCAGGGTAGCACTGAAGCTTTCTTT. Translating gives CASSFQGSTEAFF.

The V gene is TRBV5-1, the J gene TRBJ1-3; 8 bases are a match to TRBD1. After removal of 0 bases from V and 4 bases from J, the junction contained 6 bases not matched to a gene. The CDR3 has 16 residues. Germline lookup yields CDR1 SGHRS and CDR2 YFSETQ. The CDR3 loop reads CASSLDPGGSGNTIYF. DNA of the CDR3: TGCGCCAGCAGCTTGGATCCAGGGGGCTCCGGAAACACCATATATTTT.

The table lists this clone with a few counts. This rearrangement joins TRBV29-1 to TRBJ2-1; 9 bases match TRBD1. Germline V gene sequence: CDR1 SQVTM, CDR2 ANQGSEA. This CDR3 contains 15 residues. Trimming took 6 bases from V and 1 from J; bases not matched to a gene: 7. The CDR3 DNA is TGCAGCGTGGCCCCCGGGACAGGGTCCTACAATGAGCAGTTCTTC. This sequence encodes CSVAPGTGSYNEQFF.

This clone was recorded once. The chain recombines TRBV10-3 with TRBJ2-7; D remains unclear. This CDR3 region has 12 residues. Germline CDR1 ENHRY, CDR2 SYGVKD. V lost 3 bases to trimming and J lost 2 bases, with 5 bases between them. The CDR3 spells CAISDGPYEQYF. CDR3 in DNA: TGTGCCATCAGTGATGGCCCCTACGAGCAGTACTTC.

The DNA of the CDR3 is TGTGCCAGCACTAAACAGGGGAACATTCAGTACTTC. As protein: CASTKQGNIQYF. This chain connects TRBV5-6 to TRBJ2-4; 7 positions match TRBD1. Germline CDR1 SGHDT, CDR2 YYEEEE. Germline trimming cut 6 bases from V and 7 bases from J; bases unmatched to any gene: 4. This CDR3 is built from 12 residues.

The chain joins TRBV5-5 to TRBJ2-7; 9 bases are a match to TRBD1. The J segment lost 4 bases and the V segment lost 5 bases, leaving 7 bases of the junction unmatched. The V gene's germline CDR1 is SGHKS and CDR2 YYEKEE (reference sequence). CDR3 size: 14 residues. CDR3 loop: CASRPGQGTYEQYF. The CDR3 DNA sequence: TGTGCCAGCAGGCCGGGACAGGGAACATACGAGCAGTACTTC.

J is TRBJ1-1 and V is TRBV5-1; tentatively, D is TRBD1 (5 bases). Trimming stripped 2 bases from V and 8 bases from J, with 10 bases between. Germline V gene lookup returns CDR1 SGHRS and CDR2 YFSETQ. The CDR3 spans 12 residues. CDR3 residues: CASSLWGDEAFF. CDR3 coding DNA: TGCGCCAGCAGCTTATGGGGGGACGAAGCTTTCTTT.

This clone was counted a few times. V is TRBV6-5 and J is TRBJ1-1; 10 positions match TRBD1. The CDR3 runs 14 residues. Germline V CDR1 and CDR2: MNHEY, SVGAGI. V was clipped by 0 bases and J by 8 bases; unmatched bases: 3. The CDR3: CASSYSGTGAEAFF. In DNA, the CDR3 is TGTGCCAGCAGTTACTCTGGGACAGGGGCCGAAGCTTTCTTT.

The genes are TRBV7-6 and TRBJ1-3, with TRBD1 identical over 7 bases. The CDR3 has 15 amino acids. The J segment lost 0 bases and the V segment lost 6 bases, leaving 5 bases of the junction unmatched. In germline, CDR1 is SGHVS, CDR2 FNYEAQ. This CDR3 is CASSRTGFSGNTIYF. CDR3 sequence (DNA): TGTGCCAGCAGTAGGACAGGTTTCTCTGGAAACACCATATATTTT.